The rows below give T cell receptor beta chains drawn from one sample of a study of blood T cells in healthy people across ages. TCRdb used MiXCR to reprocess the 5' RACE reads, holding one entry per CDR3 protein. The sample holds under 1,100,000 distinct CDR3 sequences, about 25% seen once. The same sample was also studied in work on T cells of mothers and their children.

The sequenced material came from blood. These receptors were taken from a girl aged 2 to 10 in good health. The CDR3 runs from the conserved cysteine through the conserved F or W. A D gene is named only where the DNA matches it firmly. Rows may omit the clone size; those that give it use once, few, many or a size class.

NA 13 TRBJ2-1 TRBV6-5 NA TGTGCCAGCAGCCGCCCTCCGAGGGGTGAGCAGTTCTTC CASSRPPRGEQFF
NA 13 TRBJ2-5 TRBV7-9 few TGTGCCAGCAGCTTCGGCGGGAAAGAGACCCAGTACTTC CASSFGGKETQYF
NA 15 TRBJ2-7 TRBV6-2/TRBV6-3 NA TGTGCCAGCAGGGACCTCCGGACAGCTGGTAACGAGCAGTACTTC CASRDLRTAGNEQYF
TRBD1 14 TRBJ2-5 TRBV6-5 NA TGTGCCAGCAGACGCGCAGGGGGCCCAGAGACCCAGTACTTC CASRRAGGPETQYF
TRBD2 18 TRBJ2-5 TRBV14 NA TGTGCCAGCAGCCACCCGACCGAGGGGACTAGCGCCCGGGAGACCCAGTACTTC CASSHPTEGTSARETQYF
NA 15 TRBJ1-6 TRBV21-1 NA TGTGCCAGCAGCTTGGGGCCCAGGGCTAATTCACCCCTCCACTTT CASSLGPRANSPLHF
NA 17 TRBJ2-7 TRBV6-1 few TGTGCCAGCAGTGATCTCGTGGGGTCAGCGAGGACCTACGAGCAGTACTTC CASSDLVGSARTYEQYF
NA 13 TRBJ1-1 TRBV12-5 few TGTGCTAGTGGTTTGGCACAAAACACTGAAGCTTTCTTT CASGLAQNTEAFF
NA 15 TRBJ2-1 TRBV5-1 few TGCGCCAGCGGCTTGGCGGGGGCCGGAGGGAATGAGCAGTTCTTC CASGLAGAGGNEQFF
NA 17 TRBJ1-5 TRBV3-1 NA TGTGCCAGCAGCCAAGATAGGGTACAGGGTGGAGGTCAGCCCCAGCATTTT CASSQDRVQGGGQPQHF
NA 13 TRBJ1-1 TRBV10-3 NA TGTGCCATGAGGACAGAAACCCAGGGGAAAGCTTTCTTT CAMRTETQGKAFF
NA 12 TRBJ1-2 TRBV29-1 many TGCAGCGTGGCCAAACAAGGCTATGGCTACACCTTC CSVAKQGYGYTF
TRBD2 17 TRBJ2-5 TRBV14 NA TGTGCCAGCAGCCAAGAACTAGCGGGATCGTACCAAGAGACCCAGTACTTC CASSQELAGSYQETQYF
TRBD1 15 TRBJ2-1 TRBV14 NA TGTGCCAGCAGCCCAATACAGGGGCCTTACAATGAGCAGTTCTTC CASSPIQGPYNEQFF
TRBD2 15 TRBJ2-1 TRBV12-3/TRBV12-4 few TGTGCCAGCGGGCACAGCGGGAGAGCCTACAATGAGCAGTTCTTC CASGHSGRAYNEQFF
NA 15 TRBJ2-5 TRBV15 NA TGTGCCACCAGCAGAGATTCAACGGGGGAAGAGACCCAGTACTTC CATSRDSTGEETQYF
TRBD1 13 TRBJ1-3 TRBV20-1 NA TGCAGTGCTAGTAGGACAGGGGGAAACACCATATATTTT CSASRTGGNTIYF
TRBD2 16 TRBJ2-1 TRBV7-9 few TGTGCCAGCAGCTCCTCCCTAGCGGGGGGGTCCAGTGAGCAGTTCTTC CASSSSLAGGSSEQFF
NA 13 TRBJ1-5 TRBV27 few TGTGCCAGCAGTTTCGGGAATCGTCAGCCCCAGCATTTT CASSFGNRQPQHF
TRBD2 17 TRBJ2-5 TRBV7-8 NA TGTGCCTGCAGCCCTGGCGACGTGGCGGGGGATCAAGAGACCCAGTACTTC CACSPGDVAGDQETQYF
TRBD1 13 TRBJ1-1 TRBV7-2 NA TGTGCCAGCAGCCTCAGGGGGATCACTGAAGCTTTCTTT CASSLRGITEAFF
NA 13 TRBJ2-5 TRBV29-1 few TGCAGCGTTGTTTGGGACAACCAAGAGACCCAGTACTTC CSVVWDNQETQYF
TRBD2 18 TRBJ2-5 TRBV11-2 NA TGTGCCAGCAGCTTAGGTGCCTTCGGGGGTTATAGCGGGGAGACCCAGTACTTC CASSLGAFGGYSGETQYF
TRBD2 10 TRBJ2-5 TRBV10-3 few TGTGCCATCGGGGCGGGAGGTCTGGACTTC CAIGAGGLDF